This T cell receptor (beta chain) was identified in a study of blood T cell repertoires in COVID-19. Across the whole study: Collection of acute and convalescent COVID-19 samples took place in the United States, Italy and Spain. PBMCs, B-cell-depleted T cells, or T cells were the source of the cDNA or gDNA that made up the material.

Seattle patients were enrolled during active infection and followed longitudinally. Original handling: Reference gene primers were amplified, and this amplification served to estimate nucleated cell counts. TCRdb's table, derived via immunoSEQ multiplex PCR, lists solely in-frame clones and lacks some. D and trimming were read from the DNA, whereas the V and J calls and clone size are those reported in that table. The repertoire includes fewer than 200,000 clones, about 85% of them detected once, and around 8.9% sits in the top ten. Germline-derived CDR1 and CDR2 are SGHRS and YFSETQ. V was clipped by 2 bases and J by 1 base; unmatched bases: 3. The CDR3 runs 14 residues.

The receptor comes from a woman aged 80 or over with COVID-19, enrolled during active disease. V usage is TRBV5-1 and J usage is TRBJ2-7, with TRBD1 identical over 7 bases. Sequencing input: peripheral blood. The CDR3 bases are TGCGCCAGCAGCTTTACGGGACAGTCCTACGAGCAGTACTTC. Protein product: CASSFTGQSYEQYF.